Listed here is a single T cell receptor beta chain. Its antigen specificity is not known. Base-call qualities are not available, and no considerably larger clone is one nucleotide away. The trial excluded patients who had a history of autoimmune disease or who were on systemic immunosuppression. In every dose cohort, peripheral blood was drawn for TCR sequencing at baseline, cycle 4 day 1, and cycle 7 day 1. Samples were obtained from an open-label, multicenter, first-in-human phase I dose-escalation trial of ivuxolimab. Adults with locally advanced or metastatic head and neck squamous cell, hepatocellular, melanoma or renal cell carcinoma were enrolled in the trial. Before TCR sequencing, CD4+ T cells and CD8+ T cells were sorted from peripheral blood as separate populations. The data stem from a study of OX40 agonist ivuxolimab in advanced cancers. Study-wide context: Ivuxolimab was an agonistic, fully human IgG2 monoclonal antibody directed against OX40 (CD134), a costimulatory receptor. Intravenous ivuxolimab was administered to patients every 2 weeks at six dose levels: 0.01, 0.1, 0.3, 1.5, 3 and 10 mg/kg. Of the 50 or so patients in dose escalation, approximately 20 had hepatocellular carcinoma, around 15 had melanoma, 9 had renal cell carcinoma and 9 had head and neck cancer. In the dose-escalation cohort, 82.7% of patients were male, and the mean age was approximately 55 years, with a range of about 23 to 90. Patients were allowed to have had prior anti-PD-1, anti-PD-L1 or anti-CTLA-4 therapy, and about 40% of the dose-escalation patients had been treated with checkpoint inhibitors. Partial responses occurred in three dose-escalation patients: two with cutaneous melanoma and one with hepatocellular carcinoma. The purpose of peripheral TCRbeta sequencing was to test whether ivuxolimab changed TCR sequence diversity and led to clonal T-cell expansion. The paper covers the monotherapy dose-escalation part of the phase I ivuxolimab trial, which included N of about 51 patients.

Deletion took 5 bases off V and 1 base off J, with a span of 15 bases between the germline ends. CDR1 and CDR2 are read off the germline V gene (reference sequence) as MNHEY and SMNVEV. The CDR3 covers 15 residues, taking in both the cysteine and the phenylalanine. Just the 45-base CDR3 DNA is kept, in frame starting at base 1. Overall results and qualifications from the work: At doses from 0.1 to 3.0 mg/kg, clonal expansion was seen in both CD4+ and CD8+ blood T cells between baseline and week 6. Low levels of normalized T-cell clonal expansion were also seen in some patients who did not respond. On average, CD8+ T cells showed more expanded clones than CD4+ T cells after ivuxolimab. In the 0.1-3.0 mg/kg groups, partial responders had among the lowest normalized peripheral clonal expansion, particularly in CD8+ T cells. The antigen specificity of the peripheral T cells that underwent clonal expansion was not determined.

Genomic DNA was extracted from sorted cells for sequencing of the TCRbeta CDR3 region. The immunoSEQ Assay was used for sequencing of TCRbeta CDR3 regions. Here the immuneACCESS table is served through TCRdb, limited to in-frame sequences with V and J called. Missing clones are a known gap in these copies; in checked studies unresolved V genes cover under half, and the rest lacks a known reason. This sample lists tens of thousands of clones; 88% were detected once. The ten largest clones capture around 0.97% of the sample. The sequence links TRBV27 to TRBJ2-7, with a tentative D gene TRBD2 over 6 matching bases. This TCR came from an adult with an advanced solid tumor such as melanoma, head and neck, liver or kidney cancer. The sequences come from CD4+ or CD8+ T cells sorted from blood, collected in a trial of the OX40 agonist ivuxolimab. The CDR3 region reads CASSPRAEGSYEQYF. Here is the DNA: TGTGCCAGCAGTCCACGGGCGGAGGGTTCCTACGAGCAGTACTTC.